This T cell receptor (beta chain) was profiled in a study of OX40 agonist ivuxolimab in advanced cancers. Study as a whole: Ivuxolimab, which patients received intravenously every 2 weeks, was dosed at 0.01 to 10 mg/kg. Recorded diagnoses for dose-escalation patients were hepatocellular carcinoma, melanoma, renal cell or head and neck cancer.

Clones were read by immunoSEQ multiplex PCR, and TCRdb kept only the in-frame ones, dropping some. The data show 65,000 to 85,000 clones, 85% to 95% seen once. Unmatched junction bases numbered 12, after V lost 0 bases and J lost 7 bases. The CDR3 is made up of 17 amino acids. Germline lookup yields CDR1 SEHNR and CDR2 FQNEAQ (reference sequence). The clonotype was recovered from an adult with an advanced solid tumor such as melanoma, head and neck, liver or kidney cancer. The sample in question was CD4+ or CD8+ T cells sorted from blood, obtained in a trial of the OX40 agonist ivuxolimab. This chain connects TRBV7-9 to TRBJ1-5; 7 bases match TRBD1. The CDR3 nucleotides are TGTGCCAGCAGCTTAGCGATGGGAGGGGGCTGGAACCAGCCCCAGCATTTT. It specifies CASSLAMGGGWNQPQHF.